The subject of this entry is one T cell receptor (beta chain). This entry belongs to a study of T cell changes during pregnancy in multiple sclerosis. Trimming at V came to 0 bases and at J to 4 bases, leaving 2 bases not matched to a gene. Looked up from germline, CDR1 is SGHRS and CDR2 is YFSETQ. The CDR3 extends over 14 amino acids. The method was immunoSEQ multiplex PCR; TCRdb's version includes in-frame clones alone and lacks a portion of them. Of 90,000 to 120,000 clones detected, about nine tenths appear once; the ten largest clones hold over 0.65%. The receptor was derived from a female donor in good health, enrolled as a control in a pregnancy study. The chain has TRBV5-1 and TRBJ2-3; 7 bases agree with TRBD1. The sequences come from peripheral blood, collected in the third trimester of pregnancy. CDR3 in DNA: TGCGCCAGCAGCTTGGGACAGGGATCAGATACGCAGTATTTT. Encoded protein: CASSLGQGSDTQYF.